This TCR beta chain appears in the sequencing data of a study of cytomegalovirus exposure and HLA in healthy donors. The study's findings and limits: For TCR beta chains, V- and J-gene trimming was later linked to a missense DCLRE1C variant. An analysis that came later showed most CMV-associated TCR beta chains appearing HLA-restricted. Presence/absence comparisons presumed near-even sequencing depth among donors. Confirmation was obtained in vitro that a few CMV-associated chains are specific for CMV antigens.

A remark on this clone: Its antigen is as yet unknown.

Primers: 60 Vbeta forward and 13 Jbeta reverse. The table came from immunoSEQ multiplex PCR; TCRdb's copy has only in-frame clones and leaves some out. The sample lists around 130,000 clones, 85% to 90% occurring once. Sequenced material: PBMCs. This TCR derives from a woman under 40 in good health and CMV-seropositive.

CDR3 in amino acids: CASRVLGAGGAEAFF. Here the CDR3 DNA reads TGTGCCAGTAGGGTTCTCGGGGCGGGGGGGGCTGAAGCTTTCTTT. The chain has TRBV19 and TRBJ1-1, with D possibly matching TRBD1 (5 bases). This CDR3 spans 15 amino acids. Looked up from germline, CDR1 is LNHDA and CDR2 is SQIVND (reference sequence). V gave up 6 bases and J gave up 6 bases, with 20 bases separating them.